This TCR beta chain was profiled in a study of shared clonotypes between healthy human individuals. Donors were Caucasian adults residing in Nashville, Tennessee, USA. Using immunoSEQ multiplex PCR, the repertoire was profiled, and TCRdb retains in-frame clones only, with some absent. The data show about 2.3 million clones, around 93% seen once. Trimming removed 5 bases from V and 3 bases from J, with 17 bases in between. Germline V gene sequence: CDR1 MNHNY, CDR2 SVGAGI (reference sequence). This CDR3 has 15 amino acids. The chain has TRBV6-6 and TRBJ2-7; D not certain. Material for sequencing was naive CD4+ T cells from PBMCs. Specified subset: CD45RA+ positively selected. The receptor comes from a man aged 18 to 29 in good health. Some clones in this sample may be carry-over from other donors' samples. The CDR3 nucleotides are TGTGCCAGCAGTCTTGACCCGTACGCAATCTACGAGCAGTACTTC. It yields the protein CASSLDPYAIYEQYF.